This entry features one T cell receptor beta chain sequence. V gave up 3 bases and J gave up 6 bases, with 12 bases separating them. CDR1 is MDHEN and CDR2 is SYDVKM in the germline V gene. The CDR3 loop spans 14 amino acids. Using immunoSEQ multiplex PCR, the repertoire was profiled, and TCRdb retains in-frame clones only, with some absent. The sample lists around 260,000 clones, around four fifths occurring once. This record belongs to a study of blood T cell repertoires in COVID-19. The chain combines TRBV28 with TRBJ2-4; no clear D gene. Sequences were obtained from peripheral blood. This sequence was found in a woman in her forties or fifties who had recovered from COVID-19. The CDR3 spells CASSFGDGVNIQYF. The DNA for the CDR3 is TGTGCCAGCAGTTTTGGCGACGGAGTAAACATTCAGTACTTC.